The entry below gives a single TCR beta chain sequence along with its context. TCRdb re-analysed the PCR reads in MiXCR, keeping a single row per CDR3 protein. The sample includes more than 70,000 distinct CDR3 sequences, 45% to 55% seen only once; the top ten take roughly 9.1%. The sample is drawn from a study of CDR3 diversity in severe acne. Germline-derived CDR1 and CDR2 are DFQATT and SNEGSKA (reference sequence). Between the trimmed V and J ends, which lost 0 bases and 7 bases, there was a span of 9 bases. This CDR3 is built from 13 residues. The TCR originated in a male donor in good health, serving as a control. The V gene is TRBV20-1, the J gene TRBJ2-2; D is perhaps TRBD2 (5 bases). Sequencing used blood. This CDR3 reads CSARDSSGGELFF. The DNA for the CDR3 is TGCAGTGCTAGAGATTCAAGCGGCGGGGAGCTGTTTTTT.